This TCR beta chain was identified during a study of shared clonotypes between healthy human individuals. Study observations and caveats: Specimens sampled were limited to blood, with tissue repertoires likely differing.

Researchers partitioned CD4+ cells into CD45RA+ naive and CD45RA-negative memory subsets. Germline-derived CDR1 and CDR2 are MDHEN and SYDVKM. Trimming pared 2 bases from V and 2 bases from J, leaving 9 bases between. This CDR3 is built from 14 residues. In the original workflow: For the immunoSEQ data, sequences were junction-only without quality scores, so filtering differed. Produced via immunoSEQ multiplex PCR; TCRdb's table is partial and in-frame only. That table is the source of V, J and clone size, and D and trimming were worked out from the DNA. The table includes under 2,500,000 clones, around 95% detected once. Turning to this clone: The target antigen is unknown. The same CDR3 arises from other DNA sequences in this sample as well.

The chain links TRBV28 to TRBJ1-1, with TRBD1 as a possible D gene (6 bases). The specimen sequenced was naive CD4+ T cells sorted from blood. The subset: CD45RA+ positively selected. This TCR was sampled from a young man in good health. As DNA, the CDR3 is TGTGCCAGCAGTTTACGACAGGTAAACACTGAAGCTTTCTTT. As protein: CASSLRQVNTEAFF.